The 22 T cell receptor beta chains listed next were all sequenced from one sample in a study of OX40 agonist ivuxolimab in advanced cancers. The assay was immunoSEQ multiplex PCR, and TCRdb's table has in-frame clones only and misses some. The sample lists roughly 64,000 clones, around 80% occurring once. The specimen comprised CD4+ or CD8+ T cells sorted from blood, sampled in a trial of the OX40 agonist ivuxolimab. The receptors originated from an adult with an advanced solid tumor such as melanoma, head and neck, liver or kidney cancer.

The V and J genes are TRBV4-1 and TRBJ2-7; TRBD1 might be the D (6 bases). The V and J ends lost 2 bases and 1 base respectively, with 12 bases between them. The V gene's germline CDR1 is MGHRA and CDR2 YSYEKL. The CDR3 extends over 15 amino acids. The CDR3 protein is CASSQPRDKSYEQYF. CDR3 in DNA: TGCGCCAGCAGCCAACCCCGGGACAAATCCTACGAGCAGTACTTC.

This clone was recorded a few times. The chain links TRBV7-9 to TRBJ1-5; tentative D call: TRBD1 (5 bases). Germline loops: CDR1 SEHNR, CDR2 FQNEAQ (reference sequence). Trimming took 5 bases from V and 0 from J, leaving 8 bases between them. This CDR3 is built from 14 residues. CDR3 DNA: TGTGCCAGCAGCCGCGGGGGTAGCAATCAGCCCCAGCATTTT. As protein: CASSRGGSNQPQHF. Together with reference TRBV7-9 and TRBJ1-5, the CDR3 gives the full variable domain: DTGVSQNPRHKITKRGQNVTFRCDPISEHNRLYWYRQTLGQGPEFLTYFQNEAQLEKSRLLSDRFSAERPKGSFSTLEIQRTEQGDSAMYLCASSRGGSNQPQHFGDGTRLSIL.

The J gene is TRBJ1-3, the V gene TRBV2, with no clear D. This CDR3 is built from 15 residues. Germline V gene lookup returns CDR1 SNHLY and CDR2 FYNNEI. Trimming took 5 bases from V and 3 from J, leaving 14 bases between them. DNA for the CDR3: TGTGCCAGCAGTATCCACCCCGGGTTTGGAAACACCATATATTTT. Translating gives CASSIHPGFGNTIYF. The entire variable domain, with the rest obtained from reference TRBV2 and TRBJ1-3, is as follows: EPEVTQTPSHQVTQMGQEVILRCVPISNHLYFYWYRQILGQKVEFLVSFYNNEISEKSEIFDDQFSVERPDGSNFTLKIRSTKLEDSAMYFCASSIHPGFGNTIYFGEGSWLTVV.

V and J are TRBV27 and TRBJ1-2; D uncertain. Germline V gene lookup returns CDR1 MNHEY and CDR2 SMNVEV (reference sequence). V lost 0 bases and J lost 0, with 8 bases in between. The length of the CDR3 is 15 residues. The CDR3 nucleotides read TGTGCCAGCAGTTTATCCCCGGGAGCTAACTATGGCTACACCTTC. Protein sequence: CASSLSPGANYGYTF.

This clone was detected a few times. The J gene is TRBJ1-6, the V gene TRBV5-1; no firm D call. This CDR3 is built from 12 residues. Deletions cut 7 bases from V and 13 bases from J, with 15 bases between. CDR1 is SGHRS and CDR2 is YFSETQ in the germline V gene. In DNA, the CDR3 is TGCGCCAGCCCCCAACCAGTTGTTCCCCTCCACTTT. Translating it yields CASPQPVVPLHF.

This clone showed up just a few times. CDR3 loop: CASSLRGLNTEAFF. The CDR3 region has the DNA TGTGCCAGCAGCTTGAGAGGGCTGAACACTGAAGCTTTCTTT. V is TRBV5-4 and J is TRBJ1-1; no firm D call. Germline values: CDR1 SGHNT, CDR2 YYREEE (reference sequence). The ends were cut back, 1 base at V and 0 bases at J, with 7 bases in the middle. The CDR3 is made up of 14 amino acids.

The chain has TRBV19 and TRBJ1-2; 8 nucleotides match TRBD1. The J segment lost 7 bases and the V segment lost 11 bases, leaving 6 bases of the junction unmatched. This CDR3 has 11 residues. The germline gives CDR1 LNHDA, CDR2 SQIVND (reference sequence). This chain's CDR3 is CAGGTGLGYTF. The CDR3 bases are TGTGCCGGTGGGACAGGTCTTGGCTACACCTTC. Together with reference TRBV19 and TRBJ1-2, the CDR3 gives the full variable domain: DGGITQSPKYLFRKEGQNVTLSCEQNLNHDAMYWYRQDPGQGLRLIYYSQIVNDFQKGDIAEGYSVSREKKESFPLTVTSAQKNPTAFYLCAGGTGLGYTFGSGTRLTVV.

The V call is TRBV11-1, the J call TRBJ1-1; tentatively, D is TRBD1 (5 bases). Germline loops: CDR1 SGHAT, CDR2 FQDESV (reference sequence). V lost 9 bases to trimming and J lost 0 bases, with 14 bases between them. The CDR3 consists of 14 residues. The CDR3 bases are TGTGCCAGTACAGGATTGGGCATGAACACTGAAGCTTTCTTT. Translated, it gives CASTGLGMNTEAFF.

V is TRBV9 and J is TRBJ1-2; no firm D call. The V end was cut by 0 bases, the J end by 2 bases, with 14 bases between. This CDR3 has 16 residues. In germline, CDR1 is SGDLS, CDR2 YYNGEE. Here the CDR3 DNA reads TGTGCCAGCAGCGTAGCCCAGGCCTCACCCAACTATGGCTACACCTTC. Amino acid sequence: CASSVAQASPNYGYTF.

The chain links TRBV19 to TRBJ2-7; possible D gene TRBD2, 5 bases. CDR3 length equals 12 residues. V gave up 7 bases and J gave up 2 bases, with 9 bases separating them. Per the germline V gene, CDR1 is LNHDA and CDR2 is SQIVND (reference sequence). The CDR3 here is CASKGAAYEQYF. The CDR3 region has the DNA TGTGCCAGTAAGGGAGCGGCCTACGAGCAGTACTTC.

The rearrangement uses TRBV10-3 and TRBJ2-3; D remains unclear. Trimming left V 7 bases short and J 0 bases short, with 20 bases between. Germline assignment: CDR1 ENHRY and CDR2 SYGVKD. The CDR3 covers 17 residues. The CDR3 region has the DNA TGTGCCATCACCGGCCGTAAGAGTTCCTTCAGCACAGATACGCAGTATTTT. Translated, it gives CAITGRKSSFSTDTQYF.

As DNA, the CDR3 is TGTGCCAGTAGTATAGACACAGACAGGTGGGAAGAGACCCAGTACTTC. Translated, it gives CASSIDTDRWEETQYF. The chain combines TRBV19 with TRBJ2-5; possibly TRBD1 for D (6 bases). Trimming took off 0 bases at V and 3 bases at J, with 14 bases between the two ends. In germline, CDR1 is LNHDA, CDR2 SQIVND (reference sequence). This CDR3 has 16 amino acids.

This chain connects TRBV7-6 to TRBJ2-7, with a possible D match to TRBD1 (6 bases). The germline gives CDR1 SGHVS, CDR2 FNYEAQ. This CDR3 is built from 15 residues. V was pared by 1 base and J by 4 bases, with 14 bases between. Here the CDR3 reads CASSLGAGTSYEQYF. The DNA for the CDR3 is TGTGCCAGCAGCTTAGGGGCCGGGACATCTTACGAGCAGTACTTC.

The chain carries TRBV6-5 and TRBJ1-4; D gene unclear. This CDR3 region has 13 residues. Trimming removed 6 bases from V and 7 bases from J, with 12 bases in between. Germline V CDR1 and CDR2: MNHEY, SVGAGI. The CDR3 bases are TGTGCCAGCAGCCCTGCATTTGTTGAAAAACTGTTTTTT. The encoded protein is CASSPAFVEKLFF.

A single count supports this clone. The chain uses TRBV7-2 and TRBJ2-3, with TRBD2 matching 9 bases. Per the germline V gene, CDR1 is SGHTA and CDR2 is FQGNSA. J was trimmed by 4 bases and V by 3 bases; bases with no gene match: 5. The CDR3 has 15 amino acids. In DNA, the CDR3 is TGTGCCAGCAGCTTTACTAGCGGGTATGCAGATACGCAGTATTTT. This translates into CASSFTSGYADTQYF.

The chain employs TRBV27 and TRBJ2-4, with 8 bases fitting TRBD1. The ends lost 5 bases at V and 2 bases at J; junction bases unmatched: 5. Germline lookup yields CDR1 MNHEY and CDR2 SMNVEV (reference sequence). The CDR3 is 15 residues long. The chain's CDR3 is CASSPRQGSKNIQYF. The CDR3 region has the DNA TGTGCCAGCAGTCCCCGACAGGGGTCCAAAAACATTCAGTACTTC.

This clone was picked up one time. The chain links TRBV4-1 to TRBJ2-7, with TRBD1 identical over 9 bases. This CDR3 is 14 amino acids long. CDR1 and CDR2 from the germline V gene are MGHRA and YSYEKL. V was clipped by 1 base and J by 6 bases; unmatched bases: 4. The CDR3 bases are TGCGCCAGCAGCCAAGGGGACAGGGTGCGCGAGCAGTACTTC. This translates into CASSQGDRVREQYF.

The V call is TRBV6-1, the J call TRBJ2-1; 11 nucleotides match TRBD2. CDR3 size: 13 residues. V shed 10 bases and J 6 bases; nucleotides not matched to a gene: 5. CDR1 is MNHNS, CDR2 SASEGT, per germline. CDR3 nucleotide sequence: TGTGCCACCGGACTAGCGGGTGGCAATGAGCAGTTCTTC. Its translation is CATGLAGGNEQFF.

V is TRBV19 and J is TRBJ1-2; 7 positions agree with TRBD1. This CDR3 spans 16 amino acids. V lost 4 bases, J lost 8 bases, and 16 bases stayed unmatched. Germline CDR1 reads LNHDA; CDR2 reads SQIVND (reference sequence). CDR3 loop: CASSRTFDRAWGGYTF. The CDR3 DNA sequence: TGTGCCAGTAGTAGAACCTTCGACAGGGCATGGGGAGGCTACACCTTC. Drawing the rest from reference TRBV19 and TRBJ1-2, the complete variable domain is DGGITQSPKYLFRKEGQNVTLSCEQNLNHDAMYWYRQDPGQGLRLIYYSQIVNDFQKGDIAEGYSVSREKKESFPLTVTSAQKNPTAFYLCASSRTFDRAWGGYTFGSGTRLTVV.

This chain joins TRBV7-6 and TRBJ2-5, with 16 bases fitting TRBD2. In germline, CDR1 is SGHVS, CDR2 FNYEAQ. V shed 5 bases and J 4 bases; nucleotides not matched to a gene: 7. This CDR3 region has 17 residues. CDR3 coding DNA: TGTGCCAGCAGCCTTGGGACTAGCGGGGGGGCCGGAGAGACCCAGTACTTC. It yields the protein CASSLGTSGGAGETQYF. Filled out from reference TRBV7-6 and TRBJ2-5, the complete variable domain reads GAGVSQSPRYKVTKRGQDVALRCDPISGHVSLYWYRQALGQGPEFLTYFNYEAQQDKSGLPNDRFSAERPEGSISTLTIQRTEQRDSAMYRCASSLGTSGGAGETQYFGPGTRLLVL.

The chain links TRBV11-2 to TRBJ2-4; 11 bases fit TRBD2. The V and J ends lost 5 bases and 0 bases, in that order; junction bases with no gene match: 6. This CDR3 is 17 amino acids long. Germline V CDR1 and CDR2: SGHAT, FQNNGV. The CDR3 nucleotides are TGTGCCAGCAGCGCGACTAGCGGGACAGTAGCCAAAAACATTCAGTACTTC. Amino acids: CASSATSGTVAKNIQYF.

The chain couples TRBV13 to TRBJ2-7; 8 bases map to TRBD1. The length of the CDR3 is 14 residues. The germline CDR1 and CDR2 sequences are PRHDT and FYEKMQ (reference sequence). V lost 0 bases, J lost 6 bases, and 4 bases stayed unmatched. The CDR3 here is CASSLGGQGFEQYF. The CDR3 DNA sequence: TGTGCCAGCAGCTTAGGTGGACAGGGCTTCGAGCAGTACTTC.